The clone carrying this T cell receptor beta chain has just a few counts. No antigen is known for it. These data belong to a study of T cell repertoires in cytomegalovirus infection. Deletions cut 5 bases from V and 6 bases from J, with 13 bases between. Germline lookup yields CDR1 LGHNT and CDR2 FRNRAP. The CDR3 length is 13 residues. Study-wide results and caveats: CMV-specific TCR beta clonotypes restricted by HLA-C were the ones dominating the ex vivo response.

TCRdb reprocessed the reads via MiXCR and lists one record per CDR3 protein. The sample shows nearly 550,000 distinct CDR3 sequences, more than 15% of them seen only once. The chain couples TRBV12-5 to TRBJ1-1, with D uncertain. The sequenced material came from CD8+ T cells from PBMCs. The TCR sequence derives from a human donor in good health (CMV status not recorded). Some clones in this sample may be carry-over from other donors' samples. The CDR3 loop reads CASGTGLYPEAFF. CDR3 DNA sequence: TGTGCTAGTGGTACTGGACTGTACCCTGAAGCTTTCTTT.